The TCR beta chain under discussion was sequenced for a study of blood T cell repertoires in COVID-19. This clone was counted a single time. Some clones are missing from TCRdb's copy, which holds only in-frame ones; the method was immunoSEQ multiplex PCR. The sample lists about 100,000 clones, 90% occurring once. The clonotype comes from a man in his fifties or sixties with acute or convalescent COVID-19. Sequenced input: peripheral blood.

The CDR3 sequence: CASGWTGYSNQPQHF. The CDR3 DNA reads as TGTGCTAGTGGTTGGACAGGCTATAGCAATCAGCCCCAGCATTTT. This rearrangement joins TRBV12-5 to TRBJ1-5; 7 nucleotides agree with TRBD1. This CDR3 is built from 15 residues. Losses at the gene ends were 4 bases for V and 0 bases for J; bases not matched to a gene: 3. The germline CDR1 and CDR2 sequences are LGHNT and FRNRAP.